These 7 T cell receptor beta chains came from one sample sequenced in a study of radiotherapy plus CTLA-4 blockade in lung cancer. The data were produced by immunoSEQ multiplex PCR, yet TCRdb's version contains in-frame clones alone and is incomplete. The data show tens of thousands of clones, about 87% seen once. Material: peripheral blood, obtained from a patient treated with radiotherapy plus ipilimumab. The receptors were sampled from a human donor with non-small cell lung cancer who had stable disease on radiotherapy plus ipilimumab.

V is TRBV2 and J is TRBJ2-5, with D uncertain. Germline lookup yields CDR1 SNHLY and CDR2 FYNNEI. Trimming left V 8 bases short and J 4 bases short, with 8 bases between. The CDR3 spans 11 residues. The CDR3 spells CASGYGETQYF. Here the CDR3 DNA reads TGTGCCAGCGGCTACGGAGAGACCCAGTACTTC.

In the case of this clone: A junction boundary mismatches the germline segment, possibly from a read error. The CDR3 spells CASRRTGWEHF. DNA of the CDR3: TGTGCCAGCAGAAGGACAGGGTGGGAGCATTTT. The J gene is TRBJ2-3, the V gene TRBV6-1; TRBD1 aligns across 8 bases. Germline values: CDR1 MNHNS, CDR2 SASEGT. The CDR3 contains 11 residues.

Turning to this clone: This sample includes further DNA sequences coding for the same CDR3. The chain couples TRBV14 to TRBJ1-6; D is possibly TRBD1 (6 bases). V was cut by 4 bases and J by 4 bases, with 17 bases left in between. The CDR3 is made up of 17 amino acids. Germline assignment: CDR1 SGHDN and CDR2 FVKESK. CDR3 nucleotide sequence: TGTGCCAGCAGCCCTTTATCCGGTCAGGGGTATAATTCACCCCTCCACTTT. As protein: CASSPLSGQGYNSPLHF.

This chain uses TRBV28 with TRBJ1-4; D is uncertain. Germline assignment: CDR1 MDHEN and CDR2 SYDVKM. CDR3 size: 17 residues. V shed 2 bases and J shed 6 bases, with 19 bases lying between them. CDR3 sequence (DNA): TGTGCCAGCAGTTTAAACGGGGTCCCGCGAGGAGATGAAAAACTGTTTTTT. Protein product: CASSLNGVPRGDEKLFF.

The chain uses TRBV11-2 and TRBJ2-3; tentatively, D is TRBD2 (6 bases). Germline V lookup: CDR1 SGHAT, CDR2 FQNNGV. The CDR3 extends over 16 amino acids. V lost 4 bases, J lost 2 bases, and 16 bases lay in between. CDR3 loop: CASSYGGASLTDTQYF. The CDR3 DNA reads as TGTGCCAGCAGCTACGGAGGGGCATCCCTCACAGATACGCAGTATTTT.

This clone was recorded only once. The CDR3 DNA follows: TGTGCCAGCAGCCAAGAGTGGAGCAACTATGGCTACACCTTC. It specifies CASSQEWSNYGYTF. The rearrangement joins TRBV4-2 to TRBJ1-2; no firm D call. This CDR3 spans 14 amino acids. Germline CDR1 LGHNA, CDR2 YNFKEQ. The V gene lost 0 bases and the J gene lost 2 bases, with 7 bases spanning the gap.

This sequence joins TRBV5-1 and TRBJ1-6; 10 positions match TRBD1. Germline trimming cut 0 bases from V and 7 bases from J; bases unmatched to any gene: 7. The germline gives CDR1 SGHRS, CDR2 YFSETQ. The CDR3 spans 17 residues. CDR3 amino acids: CASSLGQGALGNSPLHF. DNA of the CDR3: TGCGCCAGCAGCTTGGGACAGGGGGCATTGGGAAATTCACCCCTCCACTTT.